These T cell receptor beta chains were read from a single sample in a study of T-cell memory formation after mild COVID-19. TCRdb analysed the 5' RACE reads with MiXCR anew, one entry per CDR3 protein. Seen here are some 410,000 distinct CDR3 sequences, more than 20% observed once, and the top ten hold 10% to 15%. Material: PBMCs or a T cell subset sorted from them (not recorded which). These receptors were obtained from an adult woman who had mild COVID-19 (a few samples of this study predate the infection). Cell type and time point are not known. Both conserved end residues are trimmed from each CDR3. D genes are given only for firm matches.

>TRBJ2-1|TRBV20-1|TRBD1
SAPTTGLSSNEQF
>TRBJ2-5|TRBV20-1|.
SASTGGAGTQY
>TRBJ1-3|TRBV7-9|.
ASLGQVVNTIY
>TRBJ2-2|TRBV27|.
ASKEDGELF
>TRBJ1-2|TRBV3-1|.
ASSFDGGYGYT
>TRBJ2-7|TRBV12-3/TRBV12-4|TRBD1
ASSWTGPSSYEQY
>TRBJ2-1|TRBV27|TRBD2
ASSPTSGFDEQF
>TRBJ1-2|TRBV5-1|TRBD1
ASSPGTVIANYGYT
>TRBJ2-5|TRBV12-3/TRBV12-4|TRBD1
ASRSFTGGGETQY
>TRBJ2-4|TRBV5-5|TRBD1
ASSLGQGGGDIQY
>TRBJ2-1|TRBV11-2|.
ASSLEWRDGPNEQF
>TRBJ2-1|TRBV20-1|.
SASPDPNEQF
>TRBJ2-7|TRBV11-2|.
ASSPRTASRYEQY
>TRBJ2-7|TRBV18|TRBD1
ASSEGASRPYEQY
>TRBJ2-1|TRBV3-1|TRBD2
ASSLAGGFYNEQF
>TRBJ2-4|TRBV30|.
AWTGVAKNIQY
>TRBJ2-7|TRBV4-2|TRBD2
ASSQGRVRLAGASSYEQY
>TRBJ2-3|TRBV9|.
ASSGWPGADTQY
>TRBJ1-1|TRBV12-3/TRBV12-4|TRBD1
ASSSTGRGTEAF
>TRBJ2-5|TRBV4-3|.
ASSQELGTLSDNRGETQY
>TRBJ2-3|TRBV7-3|TRBD2
ASSLRGGDSSTSTDTQY
>TRBJ2-3|TRBV7-9|.
ASSPWRTRAGTQY
>TRBJ1-2|TRBV12-3/TRBV12-4|.
ASSLYRVGYGYT
>TRBJ2-7|TRBV7-9|.
ASHAVPNYEQY
>TRBJ2-1|TRBV5-8|.
ASSSALAEPSNEQF
>TRBJ1-2|TRBV12-3/TRBV12-4|.
ASSLRAGFSDT
>TRBJ2-7|TRBV7-9|TRBD1
ASNRQGGGYEQY
>TRBJ1-2|TRBV9|.
ASTGARDASVDGNYGYT
>TRBJ2-2|TRBV7-9|.
ASSLAVSIGELF
>TRBJ1-2|TRBV4-1|.
ASSQSSGYGLGGYT
>TRBJ2-3|TRBV7-6|TRBD2
ASSLLRLARSDTQY
>TRBJ2-7|TRBV5-1|TRBD1
ASSAGQGGYEQY
>TRBJ1-3|TRBV7-6|.
ASSPGGAGNTIY
>TRBJ1-1|TRBV27|TRBD1
ASSATGGSLLVTEAF
>TRBJ2-6|TRBV24-1|.
ATSDLGWTKESGANVLT
>TRBJ2-1|TRBV12-3/TRBV12-4|TRBD2
ASSSTSGGLNEQF
>TRBJ2-7|TRBV6-2/TRBV6-3|TRBD2
ASSPGTSGRSYEQY
>TRBJ2-3|TRBV7-2|TRBD1
ASSRWGQGARDTQY
>TRBJ1-5|TRBV5-5|.
ASSLQHSSVGQPQH
>TRBJ1-5|TRBV29-1|.
SVEGAGATQH